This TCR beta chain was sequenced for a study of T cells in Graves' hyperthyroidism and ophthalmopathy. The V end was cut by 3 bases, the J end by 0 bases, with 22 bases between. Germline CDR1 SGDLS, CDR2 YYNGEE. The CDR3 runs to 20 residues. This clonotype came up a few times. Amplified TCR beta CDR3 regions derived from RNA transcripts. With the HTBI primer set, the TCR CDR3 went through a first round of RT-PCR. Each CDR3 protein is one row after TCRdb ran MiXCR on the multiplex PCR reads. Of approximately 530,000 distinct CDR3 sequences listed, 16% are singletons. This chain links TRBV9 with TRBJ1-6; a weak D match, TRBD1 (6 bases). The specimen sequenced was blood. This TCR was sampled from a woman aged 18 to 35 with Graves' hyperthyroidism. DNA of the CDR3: TGTGCCAGCAGCGGACCGCAAGGGAGGGGGGGATCCTCCTATAATTCACCCCTCCACTTT. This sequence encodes CASSGPQGRGGSSYNSPLHF. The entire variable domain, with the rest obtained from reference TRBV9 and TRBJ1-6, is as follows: DSGVTQTPKHLITATGQRVTLRCSPRSGDLSVYWYQQSLDQGLQFLIQYYNGEERAKGNILERFSAQQFPDLHSELNLSSLELGDSALYFCASSGPQGRGGSSYNSPLHFGNGTRLTVT.